These 5 T cell receptor beta chains share one sample of origin, sequenced in a study of T cells after yellow fever vaccination. TCRdb reanalysed the 5' RACE reads using MiXCR and keeps one entry per CDR3 protein. The sample lists 300,000 to 450,000 distinct CDR3 sequences; 6.2% were seen once. The source was PBMCs, collected 5 days after the yellow fever booster vaccination. Receptor source: a man younger than 40 who received the YFV17D yellow fever vaccine.

This clonotype has a handful of counts. The chain couples TRBV6-5 to TRBJ2-3, with D tentatively TRBD2 (5 bases). Germline V gene lookup returns CDR1 MNHEY and CDR2 SVGAGI. V shed 0 bases and J shed 6 bases, with 13 bases lying between them. The CDR3 consists of 15 residues. CDR3 residues: CASSYSLGPGDTQYF. The CDR3 DNA reads TGTGCCAGCAGTTACTCCCTAGGTCCGGGGGATACGCAGTATTTT.

DNA of the CDR3: TGTGCCAGCGTTGTGGGCCGAAGCTACGAGCAGTACTTC. Translating gives CASVVGRSYEQYF. The chain employs TRBV28 and TRBJ2-7; no clear D. CDR3 size: 13 residues. Trimming pared 8 bases from V and 3 bases from J, leaving 14 bases between. Germline V gene sequence: CDR1 MDHEN, CDR2 SYDVKM.

In this sample, this clonotype turned up many times. The rearrangement joins TRBV10-3 to TRBJ2-7, with D possibly TRBD2 on 7 matching bases. From germline, CDR1 is ENHRY and CDR2 SYGVKD. Trimming left V 7 bases short and J 1 base short, with 17 bases between. The CDR3 spans 15 residues. CDR3 nucleotide sequence: TGTGCCATCAAGGAAGGGGGAGGGCGTTCCTACGAGCAGTACTTC. Residues: CAIKEGGGRSYEQYF.

V and J are TRBV6-4 and TRBJ1-5; D gene ambiguous. CDR1 is MRHNA, CDR2 SNTAGT, per germline. Trimming cost V 4 bases and J 6 bases, with 10 bases left between them. The CDR3 is made up of 13 amino acids. CDR3 DNA: TGTGCCAGCAGTGGGGAACCGGGTCAGCCCCAGCATTTT. It encodes CASSGEPGQPQHF.

The sample holds many counts of this clonotype. This chain joins TRBV11-2 and TRBJ1-2; 9 nucleotides align to TRBD1. The CDR3 sequence is 15 residues long. Unmatched junction bases numbered 11, after V lost 4 bases and J lost 8 bases. Germline lookup yields CDR1 SGHAT and CDR2 FQNNGV. This CDR3 is CASSSARGQGVGYTF. The CDR3 nucleotides read TGTGCCAGCAGCTCCGCTAGGGGACAGGGCGTGGGCTACACCTTC.